These T cell receptor beta chains were read from a single sample in a study of blood T cell repertoires in COVID-19. Here immunoSEQ multiplex PCR was the method, and the copy in TCRdb shows in-frame clones only, minus some. Of about 400,000 clones detected, more than 75% appear once; the ten largest clones hold 3%. The source material was peripheral blood. These receptors were obtained from a human donor in a cohort sampled during active COVID-19. The CDR3 runs from the conserved cysteine through the conserved F or W. Fields, in order: clone size, V gene, CDR3 length, J gene, D gene, CDR3 protein, CDR3 DNA. A D gene is named only where the DNA matches it firmly. The size entry is marked missing in some rows and otherwise reads once, few, many or a size class.

size: .; V: TRBV9; length: 15; J: TRBJ2-1; D: TRBD2; CDR3: CASSVGTSGGNEQFF; DNA: TGTGCCAGCAGCGTAGGGACTAGCGGTGGAAATGAGCAGTTCTTC
size: .; V: TRBV3-1/TRBV3-2; length: 14; J: TRBJ2-7; D: .; CDR3: CASSQAGTAYEQYF; DNA: TGTGCCAGCAGCCAAGCTGGGACTGCCTACGAGCAGTACTTC
size: .; V: TRBV5-5; length: 15; J: TRBJ2-2; D: .; CDR3: CASSLGPWAPGELFF; DNA: TGTGCCAGCAGCTTGGGGCCCTGGGCACCCGGGGAGCTGTTTTTT
size: .; V: TRBV6-5; length: 14; J: TRBJ2-7; D: TRBD1; CDR3: CASSVGQGSYEQYF; DNA: TGTGCCAGCAGCGTAGGACAGGGCTCCTACGAGCAGTACTTC
size: .; V: TRBV24-1; length: 15; J: TRBJ2-2; D: TRBD1; CDR3: CATSAGQGLWGELFF; DNA: TGTGCCACCAGTGCGGGACAGGGTCTATGGGGGGAGCTGTTTTTT
size: .; V: TRBV28; length: 15; J: TRBJ2-3; D: TRBD1; CDR3: CASSFGTGGPDTQYF; DNA: TGTGCCAGCAGTTTCGGGACAGGGGGACCAGATACGCAGTATTTT
size: .; V: TRBV15; length: 17; J: TRBJ1-5; D: .; CDR3: CATSRVPTPNSNQPQHF; DNA: TGTGCCACCAGCAGAGTCCCGACACCTAATAGCAATCAGCCCCAGCATTTT
size: .; V: TRBV6-5; length: 13; J: TRBJ2-4; D: TRBD1; CDR3: CASSYGQGGIQYF; DNA: TGTGCCAGCAGTTACGGACAGGGGGGAATTCAGTACTTC
size: .; V: TRBV6-5; length: 14; J: TRBJ2-7; D: .; CDR3: CASRPGLNPGEQYF; DNA: TGTGCCAGCAGGCCGGGTCTCAATCCGGGCGAGCAGTACTTC
size: few; V: TRBV5-1; length: 15; J: TRBJ1-3; D: TRBD1; CDR3: CASSSTGGAGNTIYF; DNA: TGCGCCAGCAGTTCCACAGGGGGCGCTGGAAACACCATATATTTT
size: .; V: TRBV7-6; length: 18; J: TRBJ1-2; D: .; CDR3: CASSARSLRAPREEGYTF; DNA: TGTGCCAGCAGCGCCAGATCCCTCCGGGCCCCAAGGGAGGAGGGCTACACCTTC
size: .; V: TRBV2; length: 14; J: TRBJ1-6; D: .; CDR3: CASSEQGTNSPLHF; DNA: TGTGCCAGCAGTGAACAGGGGACCAATTCACCCCTCCACTTT
size: .; V: TRBV18; length: 15; J: TRBJ2-5; D: .; CDR3: CASSPLGASQETQYF; DNA: TGTGCCAGCTCACCCCTAGGGGCCTCTCAAGAGACCCAGTACTTC
size: .; V: TRBV5-1; length: 13; J: TRBJ2-7; D: .; CDR3: CASRGGGNYEQYF; DNA: TGCGCCAGCAGAGGAGGCGGGAACTACGAGCAGTACTTC
size: .; V: TRBV3-1/TRBV3-2; length: 15; J: TRBJ2-1; D: .; CDR3: CASSQDDPTPGGQFF; DNA: TGTGCCAGCAGCCAAGATGACCCGACTCCCGGTGGGCAGTTCTTC
size: once; V: TRBV9; length: 13; J: TRBJ2-3; D: .; CDR3: CASSGQAADTQYF; DNA: TGTGCCAGCAGCGGACAGGCTGCAGATACGCAGTATTTT
size: .; V: TRBV29-1; length: 15; J: TRBJ2-1; D: .; CDR3: CSVEAGVATYNEQFF; DNA: TGCAGCGTTGAAGCGGGAGTCGCCACCTACAATGAGCAGTTCTTC
size: .; V: TRBV2; length: 12; J: TRBJ1-5; D: .; CDR3: CASRGLGQPQHF; DNA: TGTGCCAGCAGGGGGCTGGGGCAGCCCCAGCATTTT
size: .; V: TRBV19; length: 15; J: TRBJ2-7; D: TRBD1; CDR3: CASSIKGQGPYEQYF; DNA: TGTGCCAGTAGTATTAAGGGACAGGGCCCCTACGAGCAGTACTTC
size: .; V: TRBV3-1/TRBV3-2; length: 17; J: TRBJ2-1; D: .; CDR3: CASSQYASNGQGNEQFF; DNA: TGTGCCAGCAGCCAATACGCAAGTAATGGGCAAGGCAATGAGCAGTTCTTC
size: once; V: TRBV7-2; length: 15; J: TRBJ2-1; D: TRBD2; CDR3: CASSKTSGVRDEQFF; DNA: TGTGCCAGCAGCAAGACTAGCGGGGTTAGGGATGAGCAGTTCTTC
size: .; V: TRBV9; length: 13; J: TRBJ1-2; D: .; CDR3: CASSVAVGYGYTF; DNA: TGTGCCAGCAGCGTAGCTGTCGGCTATGGCTACACCTTC
size: .; V: TRBV7-2; length: 12; J: TRBJ2-2; D: .; CDR3: CASSPIAGELFF; DNA: TGTGCCAGCAGCCCCATTGCCGGGGAGCTGTTTTTT
size: .; V: TRBV5-1; length: 16; J: TRBJ2-3; D: .; CDR3: CASSLAGSANTDTQYF; DNA: TGCGCCAGCAGCTTGGCGGGTAGCGCGAACACAGATACGCAGTATTTT
size: .; V: TRBV18; length: 14; J: TRBJ2-3; D: .; CDR3: CASSPPQGPDTQYF; DNA: TGTGCCAGCTCACCGCCCCAGGGGCCAGATACGCAGTATTTT
size: once; V: TRBV5-4; length: 14; J: TRBJ1-2; D: .; CDR3: CASSLRRDHYGYTF; DNA: TGTGCCAGCAGCTTAAGGAGGGACCACTATGGCTACACCTTC
size: many; V: TRBV7-8; length: 17; J: TRBJ1-2; D: TRBD1; CDR3: CASSLGIADRGGHGYTF; DNA: TGTGCCAGCAGCTTAGGCATCGCGGACAGGGGAGGACACGGCTACACCTTC
size: .; V: TRBV28; length: 16; J: TRBJ2-7; D: .; CDR3: CASSLSGDPTYKEQYF; DNA: TGTGCCAGCAGTTTATCGGGGGACCCAACCTACAAAGAGCAGTACTTC
size: .; V: TRBV5-1; length: 15; J: TRBJ2-7; D: TRBD2; CDR3: CASSWGLADSYEQYF; DNA: TGCGCCAGCAGCTGGGGACTAGCGGATTCCTACGAGCAGTACTTC
size: .; V: TRBV6-2/TRBV6-3; length: 13; J: TRBJ1-4; D: .; CDR3: CASSYSRLGTPFF; DNA: TGTGCCAGCAGTTACTCCAGGCTCGGGACACCGTTTTTT
size: .; V: TRBV6-1; length: 15; J: TRBJ2-3; D: TRBD2; CDR3: CASSEDGGSWDTQYF; DNA: TGTGCCAGCAGTGAAGACGGCGGGAGTTGGGATACGCAGTATTTT
size: .; V: TRBV6-5; length: 14; J: TRBJ2-7; D: .; CDR3: CATEPTLGVHEQYF; DNA: TGTGCCACCGAGCCGACATTGGGCGTCCACGAGCAGTACTTC
size: few; V: TRBV21-1; length: 16; J: TRBJ2-3; D: .; CDR3: CASSPGGGYSTDTQYF; DNA: TGTGCCAGCAGCCCAGGCGGCGGGTATAGCACAGATACGCAGTATTTT
size: .; V: TRBV27; length: 16; J: TRBJ2-7; D: .; CDR3: CASSLSWRGSSYEQYF; DNA: TGTGCCAGCAGTTTATCTTGGCGGGGAAGCTCCTACGAGCAGTACTTC
size: once; V: TRBV28; length: 16; J: TRBJ2-1; D: TRBD1; CDR3: CASSVIRGDRADEQFF; DNA: TGTGCCAGCAGTGTCATCAGGGGCGACAGGGCGGATGAGCAGTTCTTC
size: .; V: TRBV12-3/TRBV12-4; length: 12; J: TRBJ2-7; D: .; CDR3: CASSPPTRVMYF; DNA: TGTGCCAGCAGTCCCCCAACCCGGGTGATGTACTTC
size: .; V: TRBV28; length: 13; J: TRBJ1-1; D: .; CDR3: CASIKGGATEAFF; DNA: TGTGCCAGCATTAAGGGGGGGGCCACTGAAGCTTTCTTT
size: .; V: TRBV9; length: 15; J: TRBJ2-7; D: TRBD1; CDR3: CASSVAGTGAYEQYF; DNA: TGTGCCAGCAGCGTAGCTGGGACAGGGGCATACGAGCAGTACTTC
size: .; V: TRBV7-5; length: 16; J: TRBJ1-2; D: .; CDR3: CARSEWTAERIYGYTF; DNA: TGTGCCAGAAGCGAGTGGACAGCGGAGCGGATCTATGGCTACACCTTC
size: .; V: TRBV5-4; length: 15; J: TRBJ2-5; D: .; CDR3: CASSQDGVPGETQYF; DNA: TGTGCCAGCAGCCAGGACGGGGTCCCGGGAGAGACCCAGTACTTC
size: .; V: TRBV6-6; length: 15; J: TRBJ2-3; D: TRBD1; CDR3: CASSDRQGATDTQYF; DNA: TGTGCCAGCAGTGACCGACAGGGGGCCACAGATACGCAGTATTTT
size: .; V: TRBV10-3; length: 14; J: TRBJ2-1; D: TRBD2; CDR3: CAISDSGGANEQFF; DNA: TGTGCCATCAGTGACAGCGGGGGGGCGAATGAGCAGTTCTTC
size: once; V: TRBV27; length: 17; J: TRBJ1-1; D: .; CDR3: CASSLSQAGPMNTEAFF; DNA: TGTGCCAGCAGTTTATCGCAGGCAGGCCCTATGAACACTGAAGCTTTCTTT
size: once; V: TRBV6-1; length: 13; J: TRBJ2-7; D: .; CDR3: CASSEGLVYEQYF; DNA: TGTGCCAGCAGTGAAGGACTAGTCTACGAGCAGTACTTC
size: .; V: TRBV11-2; length: 15; J: TRBJ2-3; D: TRBD2; CDR3: CASSQLAGGTDTQYF; DNA: TGTGCCAGCAGCCAACTAGCGGGGGGCACAGATACGCAGTATTTT
size: .; V: TRBV21-1; length: 15; J: TRBJ1-1; D: .; CDR3: CASSIALDGVGEAFF; DNA: TGTGCCAGCAGCATAGCCTTAGACGGGGTGGGTGAAGCTTTCTTT
size: .; V: TRBV3-1/TRBV3-2; length: 14; J: TRBJ2-3; D: .; CDR3: CASSRTASDYTQYF; DNA: TGTGCCAGCAGCCGGACCGCTAGCGACTATACGCAGTATTTT
size: .; V: TRBV10-3; length: 14; J: TRBJ2-5; D: .; CDR3: CAISDADSQETQYF; DNA: TGTGCCATCAGTGACGCAGACAGCCAAGAGACCCAGTACTTC
size: .; V: TRBV7-7; length: 15; J: TRBJ2-1; D: TRBD2; CDR3: CASSQISGRGNEQFF; DNA: TGTGCCAGCAGCCAAATTAGCGGGAGGGGCAATGAGCAGTTCTTC
size: .; V: TRBV7-6; length: 16; J: TRBJ2-5; D: TRBD2; CDR3: CASSSLGIAGGETQYF; DNA: TGTGCCAGCAGCTCTCTTGGGATAGCGGGAGGGGAGACCCAGTACTTC
size: .; V: TRBV7-9; length: 14; J: TRBJ2-7; D: TRBD2; CDR3: CASSVAGAGYEQYF; DNA: TGTGCCAGCAGCGTAGCGGGAGCGGGGTACGAGCAGTACTTC
size: .; V: TRBV5-1; length: 15; J: TRBJ2-7; D: TRBD1; CDR3: CASSLDRDRSYEQYF; DNA: TGCGCCAGCAGCTTGGACCGGGACAGGTCCTACGAGCAGTACTTC
size: .; V: TRBV7-9; length: 12; J: TRBJ2-7; D: TRBD1; CDR3: CASSATGNEQYF; DNA: TGTGCCAGCAGCGCGACAGGGAACGAGCAGTACTTC
size: once; V: TRBV6-5; length: 15; J: TRBJ1-2; D: .; CDR3: CASISRRGGLTGYTF; DNA: TGTGCCAGCATCTCGCGCCGGGGGGGACTTACAGGCTACACCTTC
size: .; V: TRBV29-1; length: 15; J: TRBJ2-7; D: TRBD1; CDR3: CSVEGTAKNSYEQYF; DNA: TGCAGCGTTGAGGGGACAGCGAAGAACTCCTACGAGCAGTACTTC